This TCR beta chain was retrieved from a study of regulatory T cells in long-lasting Graves disease. The study's findings and limits: Lower TCR diversity characterized persistent Graves' patients relative to newly diagnosed patients. The researchers studied only peripheral blood, not thyroid tissue. TRBV28 was favored in persistent disease, as were TRBJ1-2 and TRBJ2-5.

This clonotype was picked up many times. Its antigen remains unknown. Regarding time point: persistent/refractory GD, antithyroid drugs over 5 years with positive TRAb. After RNA was extracted from PBMCs, the TCR library was made from it. American Thyroid Association guidelines served as the basis for diagnosing Graves' disease. The CDR3 runs to 15 residues. V was pared by 3 bases and J by 4 bases, with 16 bases between. Germline assignment: CDR1 MDHEN and CDR2 SYDVKM. iRepertoire HTBI primers and Arm-PCR of CDR3 regions built TCR beta libraries. One entry per CDR3 protein, called by TCRdb with MiXCR from the multiplex PCR reads. This table has fewer than 550,000 distinct CDR3 sequences, 20% to 25% appearing once.

The chain recombines TRBV28 with TRBJ2-7; tentatively, D is TRBD1 (6 bases). This clonotype was obtained from a female donor with Graves disease. The sequencing used peripheral blood mononuclear cells (PBMCs), collected when the disease was refractory, from a patient treated with antithyroid drugs. The CDR3 nucleotides read TGTGCCAGCAGTTTCGGACAGTCGCTGGAGTACGAGCAGTACTTC. Encoded protein: CASSFGQSLEYEQYF.